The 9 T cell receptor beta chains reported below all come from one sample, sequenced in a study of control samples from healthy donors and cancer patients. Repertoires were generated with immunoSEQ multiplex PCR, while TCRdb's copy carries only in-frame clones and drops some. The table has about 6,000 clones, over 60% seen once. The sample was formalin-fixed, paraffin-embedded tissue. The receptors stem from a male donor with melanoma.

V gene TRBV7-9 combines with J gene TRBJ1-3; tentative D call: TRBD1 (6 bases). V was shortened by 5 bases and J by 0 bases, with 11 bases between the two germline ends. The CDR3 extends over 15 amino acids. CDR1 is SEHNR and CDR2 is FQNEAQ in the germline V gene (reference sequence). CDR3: CASSPGHPSGNTIYF. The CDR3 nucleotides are TGTGCCAGCAGCCCGGGACACCCCTCTGGAAACACCATATATTTT.

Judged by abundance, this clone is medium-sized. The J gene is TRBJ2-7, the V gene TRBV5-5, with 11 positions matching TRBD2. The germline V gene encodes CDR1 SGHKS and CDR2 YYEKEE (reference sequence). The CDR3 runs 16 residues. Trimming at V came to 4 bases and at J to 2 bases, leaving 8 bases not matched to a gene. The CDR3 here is CASSPRASGRTYEQYF. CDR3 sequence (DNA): TGTGCCAGCAGCCCCCGGGCTAGCGGGAGGACCTACGAGCAGTACTTC.

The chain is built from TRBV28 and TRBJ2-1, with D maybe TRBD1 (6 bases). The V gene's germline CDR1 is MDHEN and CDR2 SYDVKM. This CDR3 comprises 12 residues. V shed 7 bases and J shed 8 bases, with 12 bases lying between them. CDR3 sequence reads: CASTQQGHEQFF. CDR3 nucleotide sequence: TGTGCCAGCACCCAACAGGGCCATGAGCAGTTCTTC. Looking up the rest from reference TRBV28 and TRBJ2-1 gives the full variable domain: DVKVTQSSRYLVKRTGEKVFLECVQDMDHENMFWYRQDPGLGLRLIYFSYDVKMKEKGDIPEGYSVSREKKERFSLILESASTNQTSMYLCASTQQGHEQFFGPGTRLTVL.

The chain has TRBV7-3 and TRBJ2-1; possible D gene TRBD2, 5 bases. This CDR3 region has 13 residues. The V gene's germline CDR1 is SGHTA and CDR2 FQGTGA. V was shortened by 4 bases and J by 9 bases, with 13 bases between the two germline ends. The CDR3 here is CASSSTPSSEQFF. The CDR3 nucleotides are TGTGCCAGCAGCTCAACTCCTAGCAGTGAGCAGTTCTTC.

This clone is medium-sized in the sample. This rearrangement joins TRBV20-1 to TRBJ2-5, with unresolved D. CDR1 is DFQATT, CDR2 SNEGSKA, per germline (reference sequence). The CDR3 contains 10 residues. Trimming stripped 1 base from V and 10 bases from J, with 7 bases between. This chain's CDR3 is CSARVLVQYF. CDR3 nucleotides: TGCAGTGCTAGAGTGCTGGTCCAGTACTTC.

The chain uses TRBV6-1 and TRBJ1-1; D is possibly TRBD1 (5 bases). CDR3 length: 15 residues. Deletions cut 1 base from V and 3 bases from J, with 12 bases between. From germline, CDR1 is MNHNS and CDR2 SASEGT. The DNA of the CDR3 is TGTGCCAGCAGTGAAGGGCAGGGCGCAGACACTGAAGCTTTCTTT. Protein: CASSEGQGADTEAFF.

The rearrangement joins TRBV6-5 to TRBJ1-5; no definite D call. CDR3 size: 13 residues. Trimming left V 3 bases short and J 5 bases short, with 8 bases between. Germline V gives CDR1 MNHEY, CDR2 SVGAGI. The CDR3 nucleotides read TGTGCCAGCAGTTATACAAGGGATCAGCCCCAGCATTTT. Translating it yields CASSYTRDQPQHF.

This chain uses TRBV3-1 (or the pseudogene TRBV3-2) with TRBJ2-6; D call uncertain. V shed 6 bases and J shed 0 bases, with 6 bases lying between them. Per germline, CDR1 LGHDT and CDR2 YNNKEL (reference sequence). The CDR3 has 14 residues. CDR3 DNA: TGTGCCAGCAGGGTAGCCTCTGGGGCCAACGTCCTGACTTTC. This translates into CASRVASGANVLTF.

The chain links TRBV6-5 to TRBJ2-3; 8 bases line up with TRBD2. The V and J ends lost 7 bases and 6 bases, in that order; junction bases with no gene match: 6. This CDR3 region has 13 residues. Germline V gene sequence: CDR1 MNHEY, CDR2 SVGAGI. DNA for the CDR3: TGTGCCAGCACCGTCGGGGGGGTGGATACGCAGTATTTT. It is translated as CASTVGGVDTQYF.